Shown below are 16 T cell receptor beta chains from a single sample sequenced in a study of control samples from healthy donors and cancer patients. Produced via immunoSEQ multiplex PCR; TCRdb's table is partial and in-frame only. Found here are about 92,000 clones, more than 75% of them singletons; the top ten hold around 9.5%. The sequencing sample was made of blood. The receptors were gathered from a woman aged 60-75 years in good health.

V usage is TRBV7-2 and J usage is TRBJ2-1; D is ambiguous. V shed 1 base and J shed 9 bases, with 13 bases lying between them. The CDR3 spans 14 residues. Per the germline V gene, CDR1 is SGHTA and CDR2 is FQGNSA. The CDR3 nucleotides are TGTGCCAGCAGCTTAGTCTTGGGGAACAGTGAGCAGTTCTTC. Translated: CASSLVLGNSEQFF.

The V and J genes are TRBV28 and TRBJ2-5, with TRBD2 identical over 11 bases. The CDR3 length is 15 residues. V lost 6 bases to trimming and J lost 1 base; unmatched junction nucleotides: 4. Germline lookup yields CDR1 MDHEN and CDR2 SYDVKM. The CDR3 is CASRGGLAAQETQYF. The CDR3 bases are TGTGCCAGCAGGGGGGGACTAGCGGCCCAAGAGACCCAGTACTTC.

The rearrangement joins TRBV5-1 to TRBJ1-1; 7 nucleotides match TRBD1. CDR3 length: 14 amino acids. Per germline, CDR1 SGHRS and CDR2 YFSETQ. The V gene end was trimmed by 3 bases and the J gene end by 3 bases; junction bases not matched to a gene: 5. In nucleotides, the CDR3 is TGCGCCAGCAGCTACCAGGGGGGGTACACTGAAGCTTTCTTT. It codes for CASSYQGGYTEAFF.

This clone was observed many times. The chain couples TRBV10-3 to TRBJ1-3; 7 positions agree with TRBD1. Germline CDR1 ENHRY, CDR2 SYGVKD. The CDR3 is 13 residues long. V lost 8 bases and J lost 0; bases outside the gene matches: 1. The CDR3 loop reads CAIRDSSGNTIYF. Written as DNA, the CDR3 is TGTGCCATCCGGGACAGCTCTGGAAACACCATATATTTT.

The rearrangement links TRBV6-2 or TRBV6-3 to TRBJ2-6, with TRBD1 identical over 7 bases. The CDR3 loop spans 16 amino acids. The V gene's germline CDR1 is MNHEY and CDR2 SVGEGT. V shed 5 bases, J shed 5 bases, and the junction held 9 bases outside the gene matches. The CDR3 protein is CASSTPGGIRANVLTF. The CDR3 nucleotides are TGTGCCAGCAGTACCCCAGGGGGAATAAGGGCCAACGTCCTGACTTTC.

The chain uses TRBV12-3 or TRBV12-4 and TRBJ1-6; D may be TRBD1 (5 bases). Trimming stripped 2 bases from V and 9 bases from J, with 8 bases between. This CDR3 spans 13 amino acids. The CDR3 sequence is CASSLQTASPLHF. CDR3 bases: TGTGCCAGCAGTTTACAGACAGCTTCACCCCTCCACTTT.

This chain connects TRBV11-2 to TRBJ1-5; TRBD1 matches at 7 bases. Trimming removed 0 bases from V and 1 base from J; junction bases left unmatched: 6. The CDR3 is made up of 17 amino acids. In germline, CDR1 is SGHAT, CDR2 FQNNGV. The CDR3 DNA sequence: TGTGCCAGCAGCTTAGATCGCGGGACAGTGAGCAATCAGCCCCAGCATTTT. Translating gives CASSLDRGTVSNQPQHF.

This clone was seen a handful of times. The chain combines TRBV7-9 with TRBJ2-5; 16 bases align to TRBD2. J lost 5 bases, V lost 5 bases, and 8 bases had no gene match. Germline CDR1 reads SEHNR; CDR2 reads FQNEAQ (reference sequence). The CDR3 covers 17 residues. The CDR3 reads CASSQGLAGGPYETQYF. CDR3 sequence (DNA): TGTGCCAGCAGCCAGGGACTAGCGGGAGGGCCCTATGAGACCCAGTACTTC.

CDR3 nucleotide sequence: TGCGCCAGCAGCCAAGGCGGGGTTCGGGATACGCAGTATTTT. Translated, it gives CASSQGGVRDTQYF. V gene TRBV4-3 combines with J gene TRBJ2-3; TRBD2 is a possible D gene (6 bases). The CDR3 is 14 amino acids. From germline, CDR1 is LGHNA and CDR2 YSLEER. V lost 1 base and J 6 bases, leaving 11 bases between the germline ends.

The chain links TRBV11-2 to TRBJ2-3; 9 positions match TRBD2. The CDR3 is 15 residues long. Germline assignment: CDR1 SGHAT and CDR2 FQNNGV. V gave up 3 bases and J gave up 6 bases; unmatched junction bases: 7. CDR3 nucleotides: TGTGCCAGCAGCTTGAGTGGCGGGAGGGCCGATACGCAGTATTTT. Amino acid sequence: CASSLSGGRADTQYF.

CDR3 sequence (DNA): TGTGCCAGCAGCTCCTTCGGAGTAGGCACAGATACGCAGTATTTT. Protein product: CASSSFGVGTDTQYF. The V and J genes are TRBV7-9 and TRBJ2-3; D unresolved. The V end lost 4 bases, the J end lost 1 base, and 12 bases lay between the germline ends. CDR3 size: 15 residues. Germline lookup yields CDR1 SEHNR and CDR2 FQNEAQ (reference sequence). The full variable domain, with the rest looked up from reference TRBV7-9 and TRBJ2-3, is DTGVSQNPRHKITKRGQNVTFRCDPISEHNRLYWYRQTLGQGPEFLTYFQNEAQLEKSRLLSDRFSAERPKGSFSTLEIQRTEQGDSAMYLCASSSFGVGTDTQYFGPGTRLTVL.

This chain uses TRBV4-2 with TRBJ2-3; D is ambiguous. V shed 0 bases and J shed 6 bases, with 10 bases lying between them. The CDR3 loop spans 14 amino acids. CDR1 and CDR2 (germline): LGHNA, YNFKEQ. This CDR3 reads CASSQEGNVDTQYF. CDR3 DNA sequence: TGTGCCAGCAGCCAAGAGGGTAATGTGGATACGCAGTATTTT.

V and J are TRBV6-2 or TRBV6-3 and TRBJ2-2, with 7 bases fitting TRBD2. V trimming: 2 bases; J trimming: 2 bases; junction bases outside the gene matches: 8. Germline CDR1 and CDR2: MNHEY and SVGEGT. The CDR3 has 17 residues. DNA for the CDR3: TGTGCCAGCAGTTACGGGCTAGCGGTCGATAACACCGGGGAGCTGTTTTTT. Translation gives CASSYGLAVDNTGELFF.

The chain couples TRBV3-1 (or the pseudogene TRBV3-2) to TRBJ1-1; D gene unclear. Looked up from germline, CDR1 is LGHDT and CDR2 is YNNKEL (reference sequence). CDR3 length: 12 amino acids. V shed 5 bases and J shed 1 base, with 5 bases lying between them. CDR3 coding DNA: TGTGCCAGCAGCTTACAGAACACTGAAGCTTTCTTT. Amino acid sequence: CASSLQNTEAFF.

This clone was detected only once. The rearrangement uses TRBV2 and TRBJ2-1, with 7 bases that match TRBD1. The CDR3 covers 16 residues. Germline V gene sequence: CDR1 SNHLY, CDR2 FYNNEI. V shed 5 bases, J shed 2 bases, and the junction held 9 bases outside the gene matches. CDR3 sequence (DNA): TGTGCCAGCAGTTACTCTTCTCAGGGGGCCTACAATGAGCAGTTCTTC. Amino acid sequence: CASSYSSQGAYNEQFF.

The chain links TRBV4-3 to TRBJ1-6, with TRBD1 matching 7 bases. There are 16 residues in the CDR3. CDR1 is LGHNA, CDR2 YSLEER, per germline. The V and J ends lost 0 bases and 7 bases, in that order; junction bases with no gene match: 6. The CDR3 DNA follows: TGCGCCAGCAGCCAAGACCGGGACAGAAAAAATTCACCCCTCCACTTT. This gives the protein CASSQDRDRKNSPLHF.